This note documents a single TCR beta chain sequence. The antigen remains undetermined. The protocol was immunoSEQ multiplex PCR, while the TCRdb copy is restricted to in-frame clones and leaves out a portion. Among some 130,000 clones listed, roughly nine tenths were seen once. Looked up from germline, CDR1 is MGHRA and CDR2 is YSYEKL. This CDR3 region has 20 residues. Losses at the gene ends were 0 bases for V and 4 bases for J; bases not matched to a gene: 15. This record belongs to a study of T cell responses to AZD1222 COVID-19 vaccine. Study-level information: Second-dose schedules of about 4 or about 12 weeks were combined. Regarding the study as a whole: At baseline, seropositivity was found in only a handful of AZD1222 recipients. Reportedly, close to half of spike-specific TCRs are directed against unmutated variant regions. A mostly white British donor set with more females was recruited, and clonal diversity was possibly underestimated.

The receptor was isolated from an adult in good health. The chain joins TRBV4-1 to TRBJ2-2; 9 nucleotides agree with TRBD1. The sequences come from peripheral blood, collected on day 0 of AZD1222 vaccination. The CDR3 DNA reads TGCGCCAGCAGCCAAGATGGACGAAGGGGACAGGGTTTGTCCACCGGGGAGCTGTTTTTT. This encodes CASSQDGRRGQGLSTGELFF.